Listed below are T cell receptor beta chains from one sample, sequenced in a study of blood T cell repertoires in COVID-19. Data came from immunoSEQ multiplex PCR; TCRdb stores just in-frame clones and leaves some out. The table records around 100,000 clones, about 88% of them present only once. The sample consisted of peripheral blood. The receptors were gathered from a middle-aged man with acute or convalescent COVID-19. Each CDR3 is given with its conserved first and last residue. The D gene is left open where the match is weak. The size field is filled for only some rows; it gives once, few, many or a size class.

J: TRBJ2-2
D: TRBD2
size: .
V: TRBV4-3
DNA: TGCGCCAGCAGCCCGGATCGGACTAGCCAGACCACCGGGGAGCTGTTTTTT
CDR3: CASSPDRTSQTTGELFF

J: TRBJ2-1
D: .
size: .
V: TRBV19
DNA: TGTGCCATGAGCAGGTTATACAATGAGCAGTTCTTC
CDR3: CAMSRLYNEQFF

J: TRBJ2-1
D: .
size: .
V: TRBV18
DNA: TGTGCCTCCCACAGCGCGGACTCCATCGTTGGTGAGCAGTTCTTC
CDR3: CASHSADSIVGEQFF

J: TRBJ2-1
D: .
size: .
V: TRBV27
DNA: TGTGCCAGCAGCCGGCCCCCAAATAGGAGCTCCTACAATGAGCAGTTCTTC
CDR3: CASSRPPNRSSYNEQFF

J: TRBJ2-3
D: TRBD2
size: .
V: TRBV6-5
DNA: TGTGCCAGCAAGACTAGCGGGAAGAGCACAGATACGCAGTATTTT
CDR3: CASKTSGKSTDTQYF

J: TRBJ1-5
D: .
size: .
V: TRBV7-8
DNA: TGTGCCAGCAGCTTAAGTAGGACACTTAGCAATCAGCCCCAGCATTTT
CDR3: CASSLSRTLSNQPQHF

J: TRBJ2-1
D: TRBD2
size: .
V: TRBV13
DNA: TGTGCCAGCAGCTTAGCCGGGGGGACTGAACTATACAGCTCCTACAATGAGCAGTTCTTC
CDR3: CASSLAGGTELYSSYNEQFF

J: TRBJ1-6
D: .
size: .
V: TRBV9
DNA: TGTGCCAGCAGCGTAGCCGGGGGGGCCGGGAATTCACCCCTCCACTTT
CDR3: CASSVAGGAGNSPLHF

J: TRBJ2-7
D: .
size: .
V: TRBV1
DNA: TGCACCAGCAGCCAATACCCCGGGACAGGGAGTTTTCACGAGCAGTACTTC
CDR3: CTSSQYPGTGSFHEQYF

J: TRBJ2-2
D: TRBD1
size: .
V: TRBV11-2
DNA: TGTGCCAGCAGCTTAGGGGACAGGATCCCCGGGGAGCTGTTTTTT
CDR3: CASSLGDRIPGELFF

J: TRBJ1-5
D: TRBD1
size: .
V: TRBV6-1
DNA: TGTGCCAGCAGTGAAGATAACAGGGGGAATCAGCCCCAGCATTTT
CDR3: CASSEDNRGNQPQHF

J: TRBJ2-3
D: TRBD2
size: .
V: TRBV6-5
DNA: TGTGCCAGCAGTTACTCGGGAGGGACAGATACGCAGTATTTT
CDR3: CASSYSGGTDTQYF

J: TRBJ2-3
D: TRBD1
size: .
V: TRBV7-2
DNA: TGTGCCAGCAGCTCGGGACAGGGGGTCGATACGCAGTATTTT
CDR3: CASSSGQGVDTQYF

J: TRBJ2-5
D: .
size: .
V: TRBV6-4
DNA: TGTGCCAGCACCCGCAGGGGTAGCGAAGAGACCCAGTACTTC
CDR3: CASTRRGSEETQYF

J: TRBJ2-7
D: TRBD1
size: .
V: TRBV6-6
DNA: TGTGCCAGCAGACCGGACAGGGCGGAGAACGAGCAGTACTTC
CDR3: CASRPDRAENEQYF

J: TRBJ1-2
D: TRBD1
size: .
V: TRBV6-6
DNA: TGTGCCAGCAGCCGACAGGGGGAGGCGGGCTACACCTTC
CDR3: CASSRQGEAGYTF

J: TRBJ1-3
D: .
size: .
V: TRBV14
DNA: TGTGCCAGCAGCCGTCGGGGAGGAAACACCATATATTTT
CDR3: CASSRRGGNTIYF

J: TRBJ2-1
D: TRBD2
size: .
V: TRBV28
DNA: TGTGCCAGCAGTTCCCCCTTGGTGGCTAGCGGGAGGGCCGGGGTGGACAATGAGCAGTTCTTC
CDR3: CASSSPLVASGRAGVDNEQFF

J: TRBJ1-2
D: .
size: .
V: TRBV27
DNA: TGTGCCAGCAGGGGGGGTCTTGGATTCTACTATGGCTACACCTTC
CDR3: CASRGGLGFYYGYTF

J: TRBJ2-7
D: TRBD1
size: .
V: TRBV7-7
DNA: TGTGCTAGCAGCTTAGGGACAGGGGGATCCTACGAGCAGTACTTC
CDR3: CASSLGTGGSYEQYF

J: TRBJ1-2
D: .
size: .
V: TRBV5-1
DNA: TGCGCCAGCAGCTTGACCTCCGCGGGTGGCTACACCTTC
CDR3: CASSLTSAGGYTF

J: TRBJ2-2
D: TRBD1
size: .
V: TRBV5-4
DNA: TGTGCCAGCAGCTCTACAGGGGGAAGGGCCGGGGAGCTGTTTTTT
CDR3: CASSSTGGRAGELFF

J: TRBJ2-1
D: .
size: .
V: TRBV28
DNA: TGTGCCAGCAGGGGGACACTCTCCTACAATGAGCAGTTCTTC
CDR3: CASRGTLSYNEQFF

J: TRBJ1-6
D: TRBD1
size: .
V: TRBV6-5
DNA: TGTGCCAGCAGTTCTACCGGGACAGGGGTTAGATCACCCCTCCACTTT
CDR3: CASSSTGTGVRSPLHF

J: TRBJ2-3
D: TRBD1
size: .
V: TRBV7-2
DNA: TGTGCCAGCAGCTTAGTAGGGGGCCTATCAGGAGATACGCAGTATTTT
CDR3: CASSLVGGLSGDTQYF

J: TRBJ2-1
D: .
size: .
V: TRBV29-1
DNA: TGCAGCGTGGGGAGCAATGAGCAGTTCTTC
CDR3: CSVGSNEQFF

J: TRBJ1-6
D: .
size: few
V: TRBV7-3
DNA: TGTGCCAGCAGTATCACAGGAGCCTCACCCCTCCACTTT
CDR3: CASSITGASPLHF

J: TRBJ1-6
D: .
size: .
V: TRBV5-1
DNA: TGCGCCAGCAGCCCTGGATCGGGGAATTCACCCCTCCACTTT
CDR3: CASSPGSGNSPLHF

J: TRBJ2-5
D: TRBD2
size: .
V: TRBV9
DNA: TGTGCCAGCAGCGTCCTGGGGACTAGCGGGAAAGAGACCCAGTACTTC
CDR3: CASSVLGTSGKETQYF

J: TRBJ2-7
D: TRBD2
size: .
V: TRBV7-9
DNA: TGTGCCAGCAGCTTACTTGGCGGGAGGATAGTTGAGCAGTACTTC
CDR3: CASSLLGGRIVEQYF

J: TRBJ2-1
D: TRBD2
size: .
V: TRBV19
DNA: TGTGCCAGTAGTATCCGAGCGGGAGTAAACTCCAATGAGCAGTTCTTC
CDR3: CASSIRAGVNSNEQFF

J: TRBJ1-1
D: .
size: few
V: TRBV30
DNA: TGTGCCTGGAGTAGATCGGGACGGGCGGGAACTGAAGCTTTCTTT
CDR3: CAWSRSGRAGTEAFF

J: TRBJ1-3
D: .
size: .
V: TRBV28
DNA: TGTGCCAGCATAGGAAACACCATATATTTT
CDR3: CASIGNTIYF

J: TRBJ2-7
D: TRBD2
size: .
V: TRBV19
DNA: TGTGCCAGTAGTATACAGGTGGCGGGAGTAGGGGAGCAGTACTTC
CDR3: CASSIQVAGVGEQYF

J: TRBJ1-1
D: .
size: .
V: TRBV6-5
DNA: TGTGCCAGCACCCCGGCAGGGAAATTTGAAGCTTTCTTT
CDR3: CASTPAGKFEAFF

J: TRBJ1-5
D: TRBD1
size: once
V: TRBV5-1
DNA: TGCGCCAGCAGCTCCGGACAGGGCAATCAGCCCCAGCATTTT
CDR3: CASSSGQGNQPQHF

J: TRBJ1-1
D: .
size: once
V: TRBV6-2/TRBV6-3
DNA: TGTGCCAGCAGTTACCTTAACAGGGAATCGAACACTGAAGCTTTCTTT
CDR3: CASSYLNRESNTEAFF

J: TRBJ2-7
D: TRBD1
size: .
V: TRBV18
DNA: TGTGCCAGCTTTCCCCGGGACAGGGGGAACGAGCAGTACTTC
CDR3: CASFPRDRGNEQYF

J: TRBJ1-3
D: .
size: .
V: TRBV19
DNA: TGTGCCAGTAGTAGGGCCGCTCAGGGAAACACCATATATTTT
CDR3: CASSRAAQGNTIYF

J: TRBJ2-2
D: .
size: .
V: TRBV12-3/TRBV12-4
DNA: TGTGCCAGCAGTAGGGGAGGGGAGCTGTTTTTT
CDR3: CASSRGGELFF

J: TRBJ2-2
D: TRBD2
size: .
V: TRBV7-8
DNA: TGTGCCAGCAGCCGCAGAAGTGGGAGGGCCGGGGAGCTGTTTTTT
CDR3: CASSRRSGRAGELFF

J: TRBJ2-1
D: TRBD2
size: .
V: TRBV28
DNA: TGTGCCAGCAGTATCGGCGGGAGGGCCAATGAGCAGTTCTTC
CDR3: CASSIGGRANEQFF

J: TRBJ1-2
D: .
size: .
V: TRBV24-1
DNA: TGTGCCACCAGTAGGCCGGGGGGGGGCCAAAACTATGGCTACACCTTC
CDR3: CATSRPGGGQNYGYTF

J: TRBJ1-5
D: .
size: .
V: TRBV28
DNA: TGTGCCAGCAGTTTTTGGGCCGGGGTCAACAATCAGCCCCAGCATTTT
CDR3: CASSFWAGVNNQPQHF

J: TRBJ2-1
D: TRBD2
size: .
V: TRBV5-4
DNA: TGTGCCAGCAGCCACAAGCGGGGGAGCTCCTACAATGAGCAGTTCTTC
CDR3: CASSHKRGSSYNEQFF

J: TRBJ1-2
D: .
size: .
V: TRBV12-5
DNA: TGTGCTAGTACTCCCGGGTGGGGGGATGGCTACACCTTC
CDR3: CASTPGWGDGYTF

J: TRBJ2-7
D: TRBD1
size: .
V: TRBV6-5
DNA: TGTGCCAGCAGCCGGGACAGGAGCTCCTACGAGCAGTACTTC
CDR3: CASSRDRSSYEQYF

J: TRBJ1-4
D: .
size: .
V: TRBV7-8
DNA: TGTGCCAGCAGCTTAATGTTGGGGGGGAGGGAAAAACTGTTTTTT
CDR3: CASSLMLGGREKLFF

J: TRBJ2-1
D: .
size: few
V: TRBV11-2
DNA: TGTGCCAGCAGCTTAACTAAAAATGAGCAGTTCTTC
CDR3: CASSLTKNEQFF

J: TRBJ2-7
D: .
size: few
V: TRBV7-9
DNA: TGTGCCAGCAGCCACGGAGTCCACGAGCAGTACTTC
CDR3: CASSHGVHEQYF

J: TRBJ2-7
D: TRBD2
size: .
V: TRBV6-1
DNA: TGTGCCAGCAGTGAAGGCGGTGGGGGGGCCTACGAGCAGTACTTC
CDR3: CASSEGGGGAYEQYF

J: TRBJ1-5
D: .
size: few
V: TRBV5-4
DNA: TGTGCCAGCAGCTTCTTCGGTCAGCCCCAGCATTTT
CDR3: CASSFFGQPQHF

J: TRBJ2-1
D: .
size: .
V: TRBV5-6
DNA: TGTGCCAGCAGCTGGGGGCCAGACAATGAGCAGTTCTTC
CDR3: CASSWGPDNEQFF

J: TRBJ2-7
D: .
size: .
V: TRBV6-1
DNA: TGTGCCAGCAGTGAGGAAGTAGGGGTACCCTACGAGCAGTACTTC
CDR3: CASSEEVGVPYEQYF